A single sample is the source of the 18 T cell receptor beta chains below, sequenced in a study of metastatic and nonmetastatic thyroid tumors. TCRdb reassembled clones from the PCR reads with MiXCR. The data show several thousand clones, 28% seen once. Patients had received no treatment of any kind before thyroid surgery. Source material: adjacent normal tissue. The origin of the receptors is a female donor with papillary thyroid cancer or a benign thyroid nodule (not recorded which). Some clones in this sample may be carry-over from other donors' samples.

The chain joins TRBV27 to TRBJ2-7, with a tentative D call TRBD1 (6 bases). Trimming pared 6 bases from V and 4 bases from J, leaving 10 bases between. The CDR3 sequence is 12 residues long. Looked up from germline, CDR1 is MNHEY and CDR2 is SMNVEV (reference sequence). The CDR3 region is CASRRRGYEQYF. The CDR3 DNA is TGTGCCAGCAGACGCAGGGGTTACGAGCAGTACTTC.

This clone was counted only a few times. This chain joins TRBV6-6 and TRBJ2-7; D unresolved. CDR1 and CDR2 from the germline V gene are MNHNY and SVGAGI (reference sequence). V dropped 0 bases and J dropped 0 bases, with 9 bases sitting between them. The CDR3 loop spans 15 amino acids. The CDR3 sequence is CASSYSARSSYEQYF. As DNA, the CDR3 is TGTGCCAGCAGTTACTCGGCACGAAGCTCCTACGAGCAGTACTTC.

Judged by abundance, this clone is medium-sized. V is TRBV12-3 or TRBV12-4 and J is TRBJ2-3; the D gene is possibly TRBD2 (6 bases). The CDR3 covers 14 residues. V was cut by 4 bases and J by 2 bases, with 10 bases left in between. The CDR3 sequence is CASSYRRDTDTQYF. The CDR3 DNA reads as TGTGCCAGCAGTTATAGGCGGGACACAGATACGCAGTATTTT.

By sample fraction, this clone is medium-sized. The V gene is TRBV7-2, the J gene TRBJ1-2, with 10 bases that match TRBD1. The germline gives CDR1 SGHTA, CDR2 FQGNSA. V gave up 1 base and J gave up 5 bases; unmatched junction bases: 1. This CDR3 spans 14 amino acids. The CDR3 is CASSLGTGGYGYTF. The CDR3 DNA reads as TGTGCCAGCAGCTTAGGGACAGGGGGGTATGGCTACACCTTC.

This clone appeared a few times. Because the CDR3 is missing its conserved closing phenylalanine or tryptophan, this is likely a read error. The J gene is TRBJ2-7, the V gene TRBV19, with D possibly called TRBD1 or TRBD2 (5 bases each). The CDR3 consists of 13 residues. The germline CDR1 and CDR2 sequences are LNHDA and SQIVND (reference sequence). CDR3 protein: CASSLGRHGEQYL. CDR3 nucleotides: TGTGCAAGTAGCCTGGGACGCCACGGCGAGCAGTACCTC.

This clone came up a few times. The chain couples TRBV19 to TRBJ1-1; 7 bases are shared with TRBD1. The CDR3 loop spans 14 amino acids. J lost 2 bases, V lost 8 bases, and 8 bases had no gene match. Germline-derived CDR1 and CDR2 are LNHDA and SQIVND (reference sequence). The CDR3 sequence is CASGWTGPNTEAFF. CDR3 DNA: TGTGCCAGTGGATGGACAGGACCTAACACTGAAGCTTTCTTT.

The CDR3 loop is CASSLVSWGGSESFF. CDR3 bases: TGCGCCAGCAGCTTGGTATCGTGGGGCGGTTCCGAATCTTTCTTT. The chain links TRBV5-1 to TRBJ1-1; weak D call: TRBD1 (5 bases). The V end lost 0 bases, the J end lost 12 bases, and 21 bases lay between the germline ends. Germline values: CDR1 SGHRS, CDR2 YFSETQ. The CDR3 contains 15 residues. Full variable domain (rest looked up from reference TRBV5-1 and TRBJ1-1): KAGVTQTPRYLIKTRGQQVTLSCSPISGHRSVSWYQQTPGQGLQFLFEYFSETQRNKGNFPGRFSGRQFSNSRSEMNVSTLELGDSALYLCASSLVSWGGSESFFGQGTRLTVV.

Ten or more counts support this clone. The CDR3 sequence: CASSQDRTGGAETQYF. CDR3 in DNA: TGTGCCAGCAGCCAAGATCGGACAGGGGGCGCAGAGACCCAGTACTTC. The rearrangement joins TRBV4-2 to TRBJ2-5; 11 bases agree with TRBD1. The CDR3 covers 16 residues. V shed 0 bases and J 4 bases; nucleotides not matched to a gene: 4. Germline V gene lookup returns CDR1 LGHNA and CDR2 YNFKEQ.

This chain uses TRBV11-2 with TRBJ1-1; weak D call: TRBD1 (5 bases). The V end lost 5 bases, the J end lost 8 bases, and 12 bases lay between the germline ends. This CDR3 spans 12 amino acids. From germline, CDR1 is SGHAT and CDR2 FQNNGV. CDR3 in DNA: TGTGCCAGCAGCCTCAGGGTGGGGGAAGCTTTCTTT. Its translation is CASSLRVGEAFF. The complete variable domain, with remaining parts taken from reference TRBV11-2 and TRBJ1-1, reads EAGVAQSPRYKIIEKRQSVAFWCNPISGHATLYWYQQILGQGPKLLIQFQNNGVVDDSQLPKDRFSAERLKGVDSTLKIQPAKLEDSAVYLCASSLRVGEAFFGQGTRLTVV.

V gene TRBV2 combines with J gene TRBJ1-2; 7 bases are a match to TRBD1. V lost 4 bases to trimming and J lost 1 base; unmatched junction nucleotides: 6. This CDR3 region has 15 residues. The germline CDR1 and CDR2 sequences are SNHLY and FYNNEI. The DNA for the CDR3 is TGTGCCAGCAGTGCCGGGACAGCGCTTAACTATGGCTACACCTTC. This codes for CASSAGTALNYGYTF.

This clone is judged medium-sized. The chain has TRBV20-1 and TRBJ2-3, with 7 bases that match TRBD2. Germline CDR1 is DFQATT and CDR2 is SNEGSKA (reference sequence). The CDR3 spans 17 residues. After removal of 2 bases from V and 2 bases from J, the junction contained 13 bases not matched to a gene. In nucleotides, the CDR3 is TGCAGTGCTAGATCACAGCACACGGGAGGACACACAGATACGCAGTATTTT. Amino acids: CSARSQHTGGHTDTQYF.

The V call is TRBV28, the J call TRBJ1-6; no firm D call. Germline V CDR1 and CDR2: MDHEN, SYDVKM. The V and J ends lost 6 bases and 15 bases respectively, with 15 bases between them. CDR3 length: 12 residues. CDR3 DNA: TGTGCCAGCAGATCTAATACTGGTGGCCTCCACTTT. It encodes CASRSNTGGLHF.

The gene calls are TRBV28 and TRBJ2-1; D not certain. The CDR3 has 14 residues. Trimming cost V 5 bases and J 0 bases, with 8 bases left between them. Germline CDR1 reads MDHEN; CDR2 reads SYDVKM. This CDR3 is CASSPPGSYNEQFF. CDR3 bases: TGTGCCAGCAGTCCGCCGGGCTCCTACAATGAGCAGTTCTTC.

This clone is labeled hyperexpanded. The chain combines TRBV6-1 with TRBJ1-1, with 8 bases aligning to TRBD1. The V gene end was trimmed by 3 bases and the J gene end by 8 bases; junction bases not matched to a gene: 17. The germline V gene has CDR1 MNHNS and CDR2 SASEGT. CDR3 length: 17 residues. In DNA, the CDR3 is TGTGCCAGCAGTGATCTTCTGGCAGGGGGCGCAAGGTGGGAAGCTTTCTTT. This sequence encodes CASSDLLAGGARWEAFF.

This clone showed up just a few times. This chain links TRBV6-2 or TRBV6-3 with TRBJ2-7; D is unresolved. The length of the CDR3 is 11 residues. With 6 bases removed from V and 7 bases from J, the gap between germline ends came to 10 bases. Per the germline V gene, CDR1 is MNHEY and CDR2 is SVGEGT. CDR3 amino acids: CASSLRMEQYF. The CDR3 DNA reads as TGTGCCAGCAGCCTTCGGATGGAGCAGTACTTC.

The chain has TRBV27 and TRBJ1-1; 8 bases map to TRBD1. The V gene's germline CDR1 is MNHEY and CDR2 SMNVEV (reference sequence). The V gene end was trimmed by 5 bases and the J gene end by 4 bases; junction bases not matched to a gene: 6. CDR3 length equals 14 residues. In DNA form, the CDR3 reads TGTGCCAGCAGTGTCACAGGGGGATTCACTGAAGCTTTCTTT. Amino acid sequence: CASSVTGGFTEAFF.

This sequence joins TRBV7-9 and TRBJ1-2; D unclear. Looked up from germline, CDR1 is SEHNR and CDR2 is FQNEAQ (reference sequence). The length of the CDR3 is 15 residues. With 5 bases removed from V and 3 bases from J, the gap between germline ends came to 16 bases. The CDR3 DNA follows: TGTGCCAGCAGCCCTGAGGTATCTCAGTACTATGGCTACACCTTC. Its protein product is CASSPEVSQYYGYTF.

In this sample, this clone is large. The same CDR3 is also encoded by other DNA sequences in this sample. The chain couples TRBV6-2 or TRBV6-3 to TRBJ2-2; 10 positions match TRBD2. The CDR3 sequence is 14 residues long. Germline CDR1 and CDR2: MNHEY and SVGEGT. Trimming at V came to 7 bases and at J to 9 bases, leaving 8 bases not matched to a gene. For the CDR3, the DNA is TGTGCCAGCAAAGCTAGCGGGAGAGGCAGGGAGCTGTTTTTT. It codes for CASKASGRGRELFF.